Each of the 13 T cell receptor beta chains below was sequenced from the same sample in a study of blood T cell repertoires in COVID-19. Profiled with immunoSEQ multiplex PCR; TCRdb holds only in-frame clones, not every one. The sample contains some 370,000 clones, about 89% of which appear only once. Sequenced material: peripheral blood. Receptors originate from a woman in her twenties or thirties with COVID-19, enrolled during active disease.

The V gene is TRBV10-1, the J gene TRBJ1-1; D ambiguous. The ends were cut back, 6 bases at V and 3 bases at J, with 11 bases in the middle. This CDR3 has 13 amino acids. The germline CDR1 and CDR2 sequences are WNHNN and SYGVQD (reference sequence). This CDR3 is CASRVQQDTEAFF. The CDR3 DNA follows: TGCGCCAGCAGGGTCCAGCAGGACACTGAAGCTTTCTTT.

This sequence joins TRBV4-1 and TRBJ2-1; a weak D match, TRBD2 (7 bases). Germline V gene data show CDR1 as MGHRA and CDR2 as YSYEKL. The CDR3 has 15 residues. Trimming cost V 1 base and J 9 bases, with 16 bases left between them. DNA for the CDR3: TGCGCCAGCAGCCAAGTTGCAGGGGAGGGGGGTGAGCAGTTCTTC. Amino acids: CASSQVAGEGGEQFF.

The CDR3 DNA sequence: TGCGCCAGCAGCACGGGGACAGTCTCTGGAAACACCATATATTTT. Translated, it gives CASSTGTVSGNTIYF. The chain combines TRBV5-1 with TRBJ1-3; 7 nucleotides align to TRBD1. V lost 4 bases to trimming and J lost 0 bases; unmatched junction nucleotides: 4. CDR1 is SGHRS, CDR2 YFSETQ, per germline. The CDR3 has 15 amino acids.

J is TRBJ1-2 and V is TRBV7-2, with a tentative D call TRBD1 (5 bases). This CDR3 comprises 11 residues. Germline CDR1 reads SGHTA; CDR2 reads FQGNSA. Trimming cost V 5 bases and J 8 bases, with 9 bases left between them. The CDR3 protein is CASSGQGGYTF. In nucleotides, the CDR3 is TGTGCCAGCAGCGGACAAGGGGGCTACACCTTC.

V gene TRBV2 combines with J gene TRBJ2-1; tentative D call: TRBD2 (6 bases). The CDR3 is 15 amino acids. V gave up 6 bases and J gave up 3 bases, with 15 bases separating them. Germline assignment: CDR1 SNHLY and CDR2 FYNNEI. The CDR3 sequence: CASRVSGSYYNEQFF. The CDR3, as DNA: TGTGCCAGCAGGGTTAGCGGCTCCTACTACAATGAGCAGTTCTTC.

The chain has TRBV30 and TRBJ2-7; D is uncertain. The CDR3 runs to 15 residues. V was pared by 4 bases and J by 1 base, with 17 bases between. In germline, CDR1 is GTSNPN, CDR2 SVGIG (reference sequence). The CDR3 bases are TGTGCCTGGACCGCATCCGGAGCAGAGTCCTACGAGCAGTACTTC. This gives the protein CAWTASGAESYEQYF.

V gene TRBV10-3 combines with J gene TRBJ2-1; possibly TRBD2 for D (6 bases). The length of the CDR3 is 13 residues. CDR1 is ENHRY and CDR2 is SYGVKD in the germline V gene. V shed 10 bases and J shed 0 bases, with 10 bases lying between them. CDR3 region: CATGTVSYNEQFF. The CDR3 DNA is TGTGCCACCGGGACTGTCTCCTACAATGAGCAGTTCTTC.

The chain has TRBV28 and TRBJ1-2; TRBD1 matches at 7 bases. Trimming removed 2 bases from V and 6 bases from J; junction bases left unmatched: 9. CDR3 length: 15 amino acids. Germline CDR1 is MDHEN and CDR2 is SYDVKM. As DNA, the CDR3 is TGTGCCAGCAGTTTAGGTGGGCAGGGGGGCCATGGCTACACCTTC. It yields the protein CASSLGGQGGHGYTF.

V and J are TRBV4-2 and TRBJ2-7; no firm D call. The CDR3 is 15 amino acids. The V end lost 4 bases, the J end lost 2 bases, and 15 bases lay between the germline ends. Germline V gene data show CDR1 as LGHNA and CDR2 as YNFKEQ. DNA for the CDR3: TGTGCCAGCAGCCTTTCATCGGAGTCAACCTACGAGCAGTACTTC. This gives the protein CASSLSSESTYEQYF.

The chain employs TRBV7-2 and TRBJ2-7; 8 bases align to TRBD1. CDR3 size: 14 residues. Germline V gene sequence: CDR1 SGHTA, CDR2 FQGNSA. J lost 6 bases, V lost 4 bases, and 8 bases had no gene match. CDR3 nucleotides: TGTGCCAGCAGCTCGAAGACAGGGGCGGGCGAGCAGTACTTC. This encodes CASSSKTGAGEQYF.

This chain joins TRBV7-9 and TRBJ1-4; unclear D gene. V shed 1 base and J shed 2 bases, with 11 bases lying between them. The CDR3 spans 16 residues. In germline, CDR1 is SEHNR, CDR2 FQNEAQ (reference sequence). The CDR3 DNA follows: TGTGCCAGCAGCTTAGGACTCGGCCCCACTAATGAAAAACTGTTTTTT. Its translation: CASSLGLGPTNEKLFF.

V is TRBV29-1 and J is TRBJ1-2; 8 nucleotides match TRBD1. Germline-derived CDR1 and CDR2 are SQVTM and ANQGSEA. This CDR3 has 12 amino acids. With 4 bases clipped from V and 8 bases from J, the junction kept 6 bases outside the gene matches. The CDR3 spells CSVGGTGQGYTF. The CDR3 nucleotides are TGCAGCGTTGGAGGGACAGGACAAGGCTACACCTTC. The full variable domain, rest sourced from reference TRBV29-1 and TRBJ1-2, is SAVISQKPSRDICQRGTSLTIQCQVDSQVTMMFWYRQQPGQSLTLIATANQGSEATYESGFVIDKFPISRPNLTFSTLTVSNMSPEDSSIYLCSVGGTGQGYTFGSGTRLTVV.

V is TRBV28 and J is TRBJ1-2; 7 nucleotides agree with TRBD1. The CDR3 covers 13 residues. V gave up 5 bases and J gave up 8 bases; unmatched junction bases: 8. Germline V gene sequence: CDR1 MDHEN, CDR2 SYDVKM. This chain's CDR3 is CASSPRRQGGYTF. In DNA form, the CDR3 reads TGTGCCAGCAGTCCCAGAAGACAGGGAGGCTACACCTTC.